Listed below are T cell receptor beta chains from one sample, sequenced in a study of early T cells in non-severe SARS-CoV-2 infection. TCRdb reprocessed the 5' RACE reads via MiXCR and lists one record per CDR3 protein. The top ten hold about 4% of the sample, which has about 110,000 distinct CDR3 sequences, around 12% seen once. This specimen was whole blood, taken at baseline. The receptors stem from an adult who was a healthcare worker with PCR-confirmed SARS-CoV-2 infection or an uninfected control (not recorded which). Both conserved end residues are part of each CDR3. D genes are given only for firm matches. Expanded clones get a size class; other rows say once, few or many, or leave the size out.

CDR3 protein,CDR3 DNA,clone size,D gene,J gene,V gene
CASSPRRAETGELFF,TGTGCCAGCAGCCCGCGCCGGGCCGAGACCGGGGAGCTGTTTTTT,many,-,TRBJ2-2,TRBV7-3
CASSRHRTNEKLFF,TGTGCCAGCAGTAGACACAGAACCAATGAAAAACTGTTTTTT,-,-,TRBJ1-4,TRBV9
CASSAEGWAGELFF,TGCGCCAGCTCCGCGGAGGGTTGGGCCGGGGAGCTGTTTTTT,few,-,TRBJ2-2,TRBV10-1
CAVFSSGSVTDTQYF,TGTGCCGTCTTCTCTAGCGGGAGCGTCACAGATACGCAGTATTTT,-,-,TRBJ2-3,TRBV21-1
CSVAGGKRYEQYF,TGCAGTGTAGCGGGGGGGAAAAGGTACGAGCAGTACTTC,-,TRBD2,TRBJ2-7,TRBV20-1
CASSPSGRTYEQYF,TGTGCCAGCAGCCCAAGCGGACGTACCTACGAGCAGTACTTC,-,-,TRBJ2-7,TRBV3-1
CASSLLMVTNEKLFF,TGTGCCAGCAGCTTATTGATGGTTACTAATGAAAAACTGTTTTTT,-,-,TRBJ1-4,TRBV7-9
CASSLRTGRETQYF,TGTGCCAGCAGCTTACGGACAGGGCGAGAGACCCAGTACTTC,-,TRBD1,TRBJ2-5,TRBV5-4
CASSLPGTEQYF,TGTGCCAGCAGTTTACCGGGGACCGAGCAGTACTTC,few,-,TRBJ2-7,TRBV28
CSARGRSTVLYEQYF,TGCAGTGCTAGAGGGCGGTCGACAGTACTCTACGAGCAGTACTTC,-,-,TRBJ2-7,TRBV20-1
CASSEVGLGGQAYGYTF,TGTGCCAGCAGTGAGGTCGGATTGGGAGGACAGGCGTATGGCTACACCTTC,-,TRBD1,TRBJ1-2,TRBV6-4
CASALAGGVDTQYF,TGTGCCAGCGCTCTAGCCGGAGGGGTAGATACGCAGTATTTT,many,-,TRBJ2-3,TRBV7-6
CASSPLGTSGAPSSEQYF,TGTGCCAGCTCACCACTCGGGACTAGCGGCGCCCCCTCCTCCGAGCAGTACTTC,-,TRBD2,TRBJ2-7,TRBV18
CASGGPGNTIYF,TGTGCCAGCGGGGGGCCTGGAAACACCATATATTTT,many,-,TRBJ1-3,TRBV7-9
CASRSGGSSYEQYF,TGTGCCAGTAGGAGCGGGGGGTCATCCTACGAGCAGTACTTC,few,TRBD2,TRBJ2-7,TRBV19
CASSHRLPGGKDNEQFF,TGCGCCAGCAGCCATCGCTTGCCAGGGGGGAAAGACAATGAGCAGTTCTTC,-,-,TRBJ2-1,TRBV4-1
CASSLPGGLNTQYF,TGCGCCAGCAGCTTACCGGGGGGGCTAAATACGCAGTATTTT,-,TRBD2,TRBJ2-3,TRBV5-1
CSGVGRYNEQFF,TGCAGCGGTGTGGGACGATACAATGAGCAGTTCTTC,many,-,TRBJ2-1,TRBV29-1
CASSYERATSPLHF,TGTGCCAGCAGTTACGAACGGGCCACTTCACCCCTCCACTTT,-,-,TRBJ1-6,TRBV6-5
CASSLTRTSNEQFF,TGTGCCAGCAGCTTAACTCGGACTTCCAATGAGCAGTTCTTC,-,-,TRBJ2-1,TRBV7-3
CASQGGGPPDTQYF,TGTGCCAGCCAAGGGGGAGGTCCTCCAGATACGCAGTATTTT,-,-,TRBJ2-3,TRBV28
CASSLAASGAKNIQYF,TGTGCCAGCAGTTTAGCGGCTAGCGGGGCCAAAAACATTCAGTACTTC,few,TRBD2,TRBJ2-4,TRBV28
CASSYLIQRGETQYF,TGCGCCAGCAGTTACCTGATACAGCGGGGAGAGACCCAGTACTTC,few,TRBD2,TRBJ2-5,TRBV5-1
CSARAGTFGGNEQFF,TGCAGTGCTAGAGCCGGGACTTTTGGGGGCAATGAGCAGTTCTTC,many,-,TRBJ2-1,TRBV20-1
CASSLGGGISYNEQFF,TGTGCCAGCAGCTTAGGGGGCGGCATCTCCTACAATGAGCAGTTCTTC,-,-,TRBJ2-1,TRBV7-9
CASSRAERPNTEAFF,TGTGCCAGCAGCCGCGCGGAACGGCCGAACACTGAAGCTTTCTTT,few,-,TRBJ1-1,TRBV7-9
CASSPGQGQEKLFF,TGTGCCAGCTCACCGGGACAGGGCCAGGAAAAACTGTTTTTT,-,TRBD1,TRBJ1-4,TRBV18
CASSSPSGGDEQFF,TGCGCCAGCAGCTCCCCTAGCGGGGGGGATGAGCAGTTCTTC,-,TRBD2,TRBJ2-1,TRBV5-1
CASSYGQTGEQYF,TGTGCCAGCAGCTATGGACAGACGGGAGAGCAGTACTTC,few,-,TRBJ2-7,TRBV11-1
CASSFPRAGSDTQYF,TGTGCCAGCAGCTTTCCCAGGGCAGGGTCAGATACGCAGTATTTT,-,-,TRBJ2-3,TRBV5-6
CASRSTGTFADTQYF,TGTGCCAGCAGGTCGACAGGGACGTTCGCAGATACGCAGTATTTT,-,TRBD1,TRBJ2-3,TRBV2
CSATMGRANYGYTF,TGCAGTGCAACCATGGGACGGGCGAACTATGGCTACACCTTC,many,-,TRBJ1-2,TRBV20-1
CASSQGTAAYNEQFF,TGCGCCAGCAGCCAAGGTACGGCAGCCTACAATGAGCAGTTCTTC,-,-,TRBJ2-1,TRBV4-1
CASSQGASWDEQFF,TGTGCCAGCAGCCAAGGGGCTAGTTGGGATGAGCAGTTCTTC,few,-,TRBJ2-1,TRBV3-1
CASSYSGGTDTQYF,TGTGCCAGCAGTTACTCGGGGGGAACAGATACGCAGTATTTT,few,-,TRBJ2-3,TRBV6-5
CSVGLDTTNTEAFF,TGCAGCGTTGGGCTAGACACTACGAACACTGAAGCTTTCTTT,-,-,TRBJ1-1,TRBV29-1
CSARGNLNYGYTF,TGCAGTGCTAGAGGGAATCTTAACTATGGCTACACCTTC,many,-,TRBJ1-2,TRBV20-1
CSGGTGSGYTF,TGCAGCGGAGGGACAGGGTCTGGCTACACCTTC,-,TRBD1,TRBJ1-2,TRBV29-1
CSARTGTNQPQHF,TGCAGTGCCAGGACAGGGACCAATCAGCCCCAGCATTTT,-,TRBD1,TRBJ1-5,TRBV20-1
CASSLAGKTEAFF,TGTGCCAGCAGCTTGGCAGGGAAGACTGAAGCTTTCTTT,many,-,TRBJ1-1,TRBV7-2
CSVLLQVNTEAFF,TGCAGCGTCCTATTACAGGTGAACACTGAAGCTTTCTTT,few,-,TRBJ1-1,TRBV29-1
CSASLGKNGYGYTF,TGCAGTGCTAGCTTGGGGAAAAATGGCTATGGCTACACCTTC,-,-,TRBJ1-2,TRBV20-1
CASNLRGGTYEQYF,TGTGCCAGCAATTTGAGAGGGGGCACCTACGAGCAGTACTTC,few,TRBD1,TRBJ2-7,TRBV28
CASSAGTAVYYGYTF,TGTGCCAGCAGCGCCGGGACAGCGGTATACTATGGCTACACCTTC,-,TRBD1,TRBJ1-2,TRBV12-3/TRBV12-4
CASSYLGLAGGQNTGELFF,TGTGCCAGCAGTTACCTAGGACTAGCGGGAGGTCAGAACACCGGGGAGCTGTTTTTT,-,TRBD2,TRBJ2-2,TRBV6-5
CASSLGPDRGIQNTIYF,TGTGCCAGCAGCTTGGGACCGGACAGGGGAATTCAAAACACCATATATTTT,-,TRBD1,TRBJ1-3,TRBV5-4
CASSVGPQGQAGELFF,TGTGCCAGCAGCGTAGGTCCCCAGGGGCAGGCCGGGGAGCTGTTTTTT,many,-,TRBJ2-2,TRBV9
CSARQTGAISSPLHF,TGCAGTGCTAGGCAGACAGGGGCGATAAGTTCACCCCTCCACTTT,few,TRBD1,TRBJ1-6,TRBV20-1
CASSDRTSGTDTQYF,TGTGCCAGCAGTGATAGGACTAGCGGCACAGATACGCAGTATTTT,-,TRBD2,TRBJ2-3,TRBV2